Here is one T cell receptor beta chain with its context. The antigen is undetermined. Study conclusions and caveats: In terms of TCR gene usage, tumor memory CD4+ T cells clustered together with blood and lymph node memory CD4+ cells, as well as with lymph node naive CD4+ cells. Larger-cohort validation covered only one TCR beta V-J rearrangement. Tumor Tregs overlapped most with tumor, then blood, naive CD4+ cells.

Cells sorted as Tregs were CD4+, CD25+ and CD127-/low. TCRdb re-derived calls from the 5' RACE reads in MiXCR, one entry per CDR3 protein. The repertoire holds 9,500 to 14,000 distinct CDR3 sequences, under 35% seen once, with 2.5% to 3.5% in the top ten. This clonotype was obtained from a female donor with breast cancer. What was sequenced was Tregs sorted from a lymph node.

The CDR3 DNA reads as TGTGCCAGCAGCTTGAAGCTAGTATTAGCAGATACGCAGTATTTT. Amino acid sequence: CASSLKLVLADTQYF. This rearrangement joins TRBV5-6 to TRBJ2-3; D remains ambiguous. V gave up 1 base and J gave up 4 bases, with 13 bases separating them. The CDR3 totals 15 residues. The V gene's germline CDR1 is SGHDT and CDR2 YYEEEE.